A selection of T cell receptor beta chains follows, all from one sample in a study of post-analysis software for immune sequencing data. TCRdb called the PCR reads again in MiXCR, with one record for every CDR3 protein. This table holds fewer than 700,000 distinct CDR3 sequences, 44% found once. The sequencing input was blood. These receptors all stem from a girl aged 5-17 years with multiple sclerosis. Both conserved end residues are part of each CDR3. Fields, in order: J gene, V gene, clone size, D gene, CDR3 DNA, CDR3 protein. The D gene is left open where the match is weak. Part of the rows lack a size; the others show once, few, many or a class for expanded clones.

TRBJ2-1 | TRBV12-3/TRBV12-4 | - | TRBD2 | TGTGCCAGCAGTTCAGGACTAGCGGGAGCCAGGGCCCACTACAATGAGCAGTTCTTC | CASSSGLAGARAHYNEQFF
TRBJ2-5 | TRBV20-1 | many | - | TGCAGTGCTAGCCCGGGGCGGGAAGAGACCCAGTACTTC | CSASPGREETQYF
TRBJ2-5 | TRBV12-3/TRBV12-4 | - | TRBD2 | TGTGCCAGCAGTTTAGGAAGCGGGAGAGAGACCCAGTACTTC | CASSLGSGRETQYF
TRBJ2-1 | TRBV29-1 | - | - | TGCAGCGTGGTTCTTGGGGGCTCCTACAATGAGCAGTTCTTC | CSVVLGGSYNEQFF
TRBJ2-1 | TRBV6-5 | - | - | TGTGCCAGCAGCCCGTCTAGCGTCTCCTACAATGAGCAGTTCTTC | CASSPSSVSYNEQFF
TRBJ1-2 | TRBV20-1 | - | - | TGCAGTGCACGGACCCCCCAGGGTGGCTACACCTTC | CSARTPQGGYTF
TRBJ2-1 | TRBV5-4 | - | TRBD1 | TGTGCCAGCAGCCAGGGGGTTCACAATGAGCAGTTCTTC | CASSQGVHNEQFF
TRBJ2-5 | TRBV12-3/TRBV12-4 | few | - | TGTGCCAGCAGTTATCCGGGACCGCGACAAGAGACCCAGTACTTC | CASSYPGPRQETQYF
TRBJ1-4 | TRBV6-5 | few | TRBD1 | TGTGCCAGCAGTCGGACAGGGACCACTAATGAAAAACTGTTTTTT | CASSRTGTTNEKLFF
TRBJ1-2 | TRBV5-1 | - | TRBD1 | TGCGCCAGCACCGACAGGACAGGGAACTATGGCTACACCTTC | CASTDRTGNYGYTF
TRBJ2-5 | TRBV12-3/TRBV12-4 | - | TRBD2 | TGTGCCAGCAGTTTTGGCGGGAGGTCCCCGCAAGAGACCCAGTACTTC | CASSFGGRSPQETQYF
TRBJ1-4 | TRBV6-1 | few | - | TGTGCCAGCAGTGAACGGGGGCGCGGGGAAAAACTGTTTTTT | CASSERGRGEKLFF
TRBJ2-1 | TRBV7-3 | - | TRBD2 | TGTGCCAGCAGCTTAACGTCCAGCGGGGGCGGAAATGAGCAGTTCTTC | CASSLTSSGGGNEQFF
TRBJ2-1 | TRBV12-3/TRBV12-4 | - | - | TGTGCCAGCAGTTTACGAACTAGCAGCCGGCACAATGAGCAGTTCTTC | CASSLRTSSRHNEQFF
TRBJ1-2 | TRBV6-5 | - | - | TGTGCCAGCAGTTATGCTGGGTATGGCTACACCTTC | CASSYAGYGYTF
TRBJ1-2 | TRBV20-1 | - | - | TGCAGTGCCAGTCGGTCGGTTAGGGGTGCTAACTATGGCTACACCTTC | CSASRSVRGANYGYTF
TRBJ1-2 | TRBV20-1 | - | - | TGCAGTGCTCGACAGGAGGGTGGCTACACCTTC | CSARQEGGYTF
TRBJ2-1 | TRBV6-4 | - | - | TGTGCCAGCAGTGACTCTAGCGAACCCTACAATGAGCAGTTCTTC | CASSDSSEPYNEQFF
TRBJ2-7 | TRBV5-1 | few | TRBD2 | TGCGCCAGCCGAGAGACTAGCGGGAGTATCCACGAGCAGTACTTC | CASRETSGSIHEQYF
TRBJ2-5 | TRBV27 | - | - | TGTGCCAGCAAGGCCTTTTCAGAGACCCAGTACTTC | CASKAFSETQYF
TRBJ1-5 | TRBV6-1 | - | - | TGTGCCAGCAGGCCTGTGGCAGGGACTTCTAATAGCAATCAGCCCCAGCATTTT | CASRPVAGTSNSNQPQHF
TRBJ2-1 | TRBV5-5 | few | TRBD1 | TGTGCCAGCAGCCCCGGACAGGGGGCGAATGATGAGCGGTTCTTC | CASSPGQGANDERFF
TRBJ2-1 | TRBV20-1 | - | TRBD1 | TGCAGTGCTAGGGGGGACAGAAACAATGAGCAGTTCTTC | CSARGDRNNEQFF
TRBJ2-7 | TRBV5-1 | - | TRBD1 | TGCGCCAGCAGCTTACTAGGACAGGGAAACTACGAGCAGTACTTC | CASSLLGQGNYEQYF
TRBJ2-7 | TRBV4-1 | few | - | TGCGCCAGCAGCATGACAGATTATCGGTCCTACGAGCAGTACTTC | CASSMTDYRSYEQYF
TRBJ2-1 | TRBV12-3/TRBV12-4 | - | TRBD1 | TGTGCCAGCAGTTTACACCCCTCCAGGGGGCATGAGCAGTTCTTC | CASSLHPSRGHEQFF
TRBJ1-3 | TRBV4-2 | - | - | TGTGCCAGCAGCCAAAAGCCGGCTGGGCTTGGTGGAAACACCATATATTTT | CASSQKPAGLGGNTIYF
TRBJ2-5 | TRBV2 | once | TRBD1 | TGTGCCAGCAGCGACAGGGACGAGACCCAGTACTTC | CASSDRDETQYF
TRBJ2-7 | TRBV6-1 | - | TRBD2 | TGTGCCAGCGAACGGGGCGGGAGTGGGTACGAGCAGTACTTC | CASERGGSGYEQYF
TRBJ2-5 | TRBV12-3/TRBV12-4 | once | TRBD1 | TGTGCCAGCAGTCCCGGGACAGGAGGGACCCAGTACTTC | CASSPGTGGTQYF
TRBJ1-1 | TRBV5-5 | few | - | TGTGCCAGCAGCGCCCTACAGGGTACAGGCACTGAAGCTTTCTTT | CASSALQGTGTEAFF
TRBJ2-5 | TRBV20-1 | few | - | TGCAGTGCAAAAGACTCGAGCCAAGAGACCCAGTACTTC | CSAKDSSQETQYF
TRBJ1-5 | TRBV5-6 | few | - | TGTGCCAGTAGCTACGCGGATAGCAATCAGCCCCAGCATTTT | CASSYADSNQPQHF
TRBJ2-1 | TRBV7-3 | - | - | TGTGCCAGCAGCCCTGGGGTCTCCTACAATGAGCAGTTCTTC | CASSPGVSYNEQFF
TRBJ1-5 | TRBV2 | - | TRBD1 | TGTGCCAGCAGTGAGGGGGACAGGGCGAATCAGCCCCAGCATTTT | CASSEGDRANQPQHF
TRBJ2-7 | TRBV12-3/TRBV12-4 | few | TRBD1 | TGTGCCAGCAGTCGGCGCGACAGGGGGCTGTACGAGCAGTACTTC | CASSRRDRGLYEQYF
TRBJ2-3 | TRBV18 | few | TRBD1 | TGTGCCAGCTCACCACGAGACAGGGCAGATACGCAGTATTTT | CASSPRDRADTQYF
TRBJ2-1 | TRBV6-5 | many | TRBD2 | TGTGCCAGCAGTTTGACTAGCGGGACTTACAATGAGCAGTTCTTC | CASSLTSGTYNEQFF
TRBJ2-3 | TRBV5-5 | - | - | TGTGCCAGCAGCTTCCAGGGGTTCACGCAGTATTTT | CASSFQGFTQYF
TRBJ1-6 | TRBV20-1 | - | - | TGCAGTGCTAGAGACCTGACAGACTCCTATAATTCACCCCTCCACTTT | CSARDLTDSYNSPLHF
TRBJ1-2 | TRBV18 | - | - | TGTGCCAGCTCACCCGGGACACCTTCTAACTATGGCTACACCTTC | CASSPGTPSNYGYTF
TRBJ2-7 | TRBV10-3 | - | TRBD2 | TGTGCCATCGGTCTAGCGGGAGATGAGGGCGAGCAGTACTTC | CAIGLAGDEGEQYF
TRBJ2-5 | TRBV12-3/TRBV12-4 | few | - | TGTGCCAGCAGTTTAGGGGGGTCAAAGTACCAAGAGACCCAGTACTTC | CASSLGGSKYQETQYF
TRBJ1-1 | TRBV6-5 | - | - | TGTGCCAGCAGTTGGGAGGGGGTTAACACTGAAGCTTTCTTT | CASSWEGVNTEAFF
TRBJ2-3 | TRBV6-1 | - | TRBD2 | TGTGCCAGCAGTCCGACTAGCGGGGGGCCCACAGATACGCAGTATTTT | CASSPTSGGPTDTQYF
TRBJ1-2 | TRBV29-1 | once | TRBD1 | TGCAGCGTCGCCTCCCGGACAGGGGTTTATGGCTACACCTTC | CSVASRTGVYGYTF
TRBJ1-2 | TRBV20-1 | - | - | TGCAGTGCTACCCCCGTGGGAGCTAACTATGGCTACACCTTC | CSATPVGANYGYTF
TRBJ1-1 | TRBV2 | few | - | TGTGCCAGCACTATGGAGGGGGGGCAACTAACGAACACTGAAGCTTTCTTT | CASTMEGGQLTNTEAFF
TRBJ2-5 | TRBV21-1 | - | - | TGTGCCAGCAGCACTTCAGAGGGGACAGTGAAACCTCAAGAGACCCAGTACTTC | CASSTSEGTVKPQETQYF
TRBJ1-2 | TRBV3-1 | few | - | TGTGCCAGCAGCCAAGTTTGGGAGGCTAACTATGGCTACACCTTC | CASSQVWEANYGYTF
TRBJ2-7 | TRBV4-1 | - | TRBD1 | TGCGCCAGCAGCCGCGTGACAGGGGTGGGCTGCGAGCAGTACTTC | CASSRVTGVGCEQYF
TRBJ2-1 | TRBV13 | few | - | TGTGCCAGCAGCCCTCGGGACAAATCCTACAATGAGCAGTTCTTC | CASSPRDKSYNEQFF
TRBJ2-1 | TRBV7-2 | - | - | TGTGCCAGCAGCTTAGTAGGGGGAGGGCCGGGGGATGAGCAGTTCTTC | CASSLVGGGPGDEQFF
TRBJ2-7 | TRBV7-3 | - | - | TGTCCCAGCAGCTTTGGGGGGGCCGATAGCGAGCAGTACTTC | CPSSFGGADSEQYF
TRBJ2-7 | TRBV12-3/TRBV12-4 | few | TRBD2 | TGTGCCAGCAGTCAACGGACTAGCGGTTACGAGCAGTACTTC | CASSQRTSGYEQYF